This TCR beta chain originates from a study of cytomegalovirus exposure and HLA in healthy donors. CDR1 is SGHNT and CDR2 is YENEEA in the germline V gene. The CDR3 has 16 amino acids. J gave up 4 bases and V 0 bases, and 7 bases lay outside the gene matches. TCRdb's copy holds only in-frame clones and misses some; the assay was immunoSEQ multiplex PCR. The sample contains roughly 330,000 clones, around 87% of which appear only once. The receptor's source is a young woman in good health and CMV-seropositive. The chain recombines TRBV11-3 with TRBJ2-7, with 9 bases lining up with TRBD2. The source material was PBMCs. In DNA, the CDR3 is TGTGCCAGCAGCTTAGATTCGACTAGCGGATCTTACGAGCAGTACTTC. Its protein product is CASSLDSTSGSYEQYF.